The clone carrying this T cell receptor (beta chain) was found many times. What it binds is not known. The data stem from a study of spatial heterogeneity in lung cancer. Overall study context: Median follow-up for sequenced PBMC samples was approximately 25 months after resection, when such samples existed. Detection of beta-chain sequences consistently exceeded that of alpha-chain sequences.

Time point defined: blood at routine non-recurrence follow-up after resection. Researchers sequenced whole RNA taken from tumor, nontumor lung or frozen PBMC without sorting. The length of the CDR3 is 14 residues. Germline CDR1 is LNHDA and CDR2 is SQIVND (reference sequence). V was pared by 3 bases and J by 4 bases, with 12 bases between. Notes on the study in general: Follow-up blood showed ubiquitous expanded tumor TCRs less than blood at resection did.

Single TCR cDNA molecules each had their own unique molecular identifier. TCRdb fed the 5' RACE reads into MiXCR, producing one record per CDR3 protein. The data contain 20,000 to 30,000 distinct CDR3 sequences, 5% to 6.5% of them seen just once; the ten biggest clones take up 20% to 25%. The sequence came from a male donor with early-stage non-small cell lung cancer. This sequence joins TRBV19 and TRBJ2-5; D call uncertain. Material: PBMCs, obtained at follow-up. CDR3 protein: CASSISLARETQYF. The CDR3 DNA reads as TGTGCCAGTAGTATCAGTCTGGCTAGAGAGACCCAGTACTTC. Combining the CDR3 with reference TRBV19 and TRBJ2-5 gives the whole variable domain DGGITQSPKYLFRKEGQNVTLSCEQNLNHDAMYWYRQDPGQGLRLIYYSQIVNDFQKGDIAEGYSVSREKKESFPLTVTSAQKNPTAFYLCASSISLARETQYFGPGTRLLVL.